This T cell receptor (beta chain) appears in the sequencing data of a study of molecular identifiers for immune sequencing clone quantification. Study background: Four portions were sequenced after RNA from roughly 21,000 or 96,000 naive CD8 cells was split five ways in replicates. Notes on the study in general: Identical TCR molecules can share a barcode, and this sharing could underestimate highly expanded clone sizes. Clones above 20 RNA copies contained over 97% of effector molecules but under 1% of naive ones.

This clonotype was recorded a few times. Its antigen is still unknown. MiXCR, applied by TCRdb to the PCR reads, yields one record per CDR3 protein. The sample holds tens of thousands of distinct CDR3 sequences, approximately 17% seen once. Naive CD8 T cells were sorted as CD8+CD4-CCR7+CD45RA+. CDR1 and CDR2 (germline): MDHEN, SYDVKM. The CDR3 has 13 residues. After removal of 6 bases from V and 5 bases from J, the junction contained 5 bases not matched to a gene. The material sequenced was naive CD8+ T cells from blood, with Jurkat cell RNA spiked in. The subset: FACS-sorted CD8+CD4-CCR7+CD45RA+ naive T cells. The chain employs TRBV28 and TRBJ2-5; the match to TRBD1 covers 8 bases. The TCR originated in a human donor in good health. Some libraries in this study had Jurkat cell RNA spiked in. Written as DNA, the CDR3 is TGTGCCAGCAGCACGGACAGGGTGGAGACCCAGTACTTC. Translating gives CASSTDRVETQYF.